Listed here are 29 T cell receptor beta chains from one sample, sequenced in a study of OX40 agonist ivuxolimab in advanced cancers. The protocol was immunoSEQ multiplex PCR, while the TCRdb copy is restricted to in-frame clones and leaves out a portion. The data show 70,000 or so clones, with 85% to 90% seen just once and around 0.86% held by the top ten. The starting material was CD4+ or CD8+ T cells sorted from blood, obtained in a trial of the OX40 agonist ivuxolimab. These receptors were obtained from an adult with an advanced solid tumor such as melanoma, head and neck, liver or kidney cancer.

This clone was detected once. CDR3 DNA: TGTGCCAGCAGCGTAGAAACAGCCACTGAAGCTTTCTTT. It encodes CASSVETATEAFF. The rearrangement joins TRBV9 to TRBJ1-1; D gene unclear. Germline V gives CDR1 SGDLS, CDR2 YYNGEE. V was pared by 0 bases and J by 4 bases, with 7 bases between. The CDR3 consists of 13 residues.

This chain connects TRBV7-9 to TRBJ1-2; no clear D. The CDR3 sequence is 12 residues long. Deletions cut 8 bases from V and 4 bases from J, with 11 bases between. Germline CDR1 and CDR2: SEHNR and FQNEAQ (reference sequence). CDR3 DNA: TGTGCCAGCGAGGAGGAACCCTATGGCTACACCTTC. It specifies CASEEEPYGYTF.

This sequence joins TRBV7-9 and TRBJ1-5, with 8 bases lining up with TRBD1. Germline CDR1 and CDR2: SEHNR and FQNEAQ (reference sequence). The trim removed 6 bases at V and 7 bases at J, leaving 8 bases unmatched. The CDR3 runs 14 residues. CDR3 region: CASSRDRPGQPQHF. As DNA, the CDR3 is TGTGCCAGCAGTCGGGACAGGCCCGGACAGCCCCAGCATTTT.

This chain uses TRBV2 with TRBJ1-5; D is uncertain. Germline CDR1 and CDR2: SNHLY and FYNNEI. CDR3 length equals 14 residues. V was pared by 4 bases and J by 3 bases, with 10 bases between. The CDR3 loop is CASSGSQTNQPQHF. Here the CDR3 DNA reads TGTGCCAGCAGTGGTTCACAAACCAATCAGCCCCAGCATTTT.

J is TRBJ2-1 and V is TRBV9; D gene ambiguous. The CDR3 runs 14 residues. CDR1 and CDR2 (germline): SGDLS, YYNGEE. Trimming took off 1 base at V and 0 bases at J, with 5 bases between the two ends. CDR3 nucleotides: TGTGCCAGCAGCGTAACGACCTCCTACAATGAGCAGTTCTTC. Amino acids: CASSVTTSYNEQFF.

The chain links TRBV7-9 to TRBJ1-6; no reliable D call. Trimming left V 5 bases short and J 6 bases short, with 8 bases between. CDR1 is SEHNR, CDR2 FQNEAQ, per germline (reference sequence). This CDR3 is built from 13 residues. The CDR3 DNA reads as TGTGCCAGCAGCGAGCAGGTTAATTCACCCCTCCACTTT. Protein sequence: CASSEQVNSPLHF.

CDR3 nucleotide sequence: TGCGCCAGCTGTCTCCTACAGGGGCCCACCCAAGAGACCCAGTACTTC. Its protein product is CASCLLQGPTQETQYF. The chain combines TRBV5-1 with TRBJ2-5, with TRBD1 matching over 7 bases. The ends lost 7 bases at V and 1 base at J; junction bases unmatched: 13. The CDR3 contains 16 residues. Germline CDR1 reads SGHRS; CDR2 reads YFSETQ.

The chain combines TRBV19 with TRBJ2-1, with TRBD2 as a possible D gene (7 bases). The germline gives CDR1 LNHDA, CDR2 SQIVND (reference sequence). V was pared by 4 bases and J by 6 bases, with 13 bases between. The CDR3 spans 14 residues. This CDR3 is CASSTGGGGNEQFF. The CDR3 nucleotides read TGTGCCAGTAGTACCGGGGGCGGGGGCAATGAGCAGTTCTTC.

The gene calls are TRBV4-1 and TRBJ1-1; 9 bases align to TRBD1. Germline values: CDR1 MGHRA, CDR2 YSYEKL. The CDR3 sequence is 16 residues long. V lost 4 bases to trimming and J lost 1 base; unmatched junction nucleotides: 7. The CDR3 region is CASSPQGAPTNTEAFF. CDR3 DNA: TGCGCCAGCAGCCCACAGGGGGCGCCGACGAACACTGAAGCTTTCTTT.

This chain joins TRBV2 and TRBJ1-5, with TRBD1 identical over 7 bases. The V gene end was trimmed by 5 bases and the J gene end by 4 bases; junction bases not matched to a gene: 2. This CDR3 is built from 13 residues. CDR1 is SNHLY and CDR2 is FYNNEI in the germline V gene. The CDR3 coding sequence is TGTGCCAGCAGTCGACAGGGTAATCAGCCCCAGCATTTT. Translated: CASSRQGNQPQHF.

V is TRBV1 and J is TRBJ2-3; the table assigns TRBD2, which was not confirmed against the DNA. TRBV1 is reported as a pseudogene. The CDR3 totals 17 residues. This CDR3 is CTSSHPRDYSPPDTQYF. The CDR3 DNA is TGCACCAGCAGCCACCCGAGGGACTACTCCCCTCCAGATACGCAGTATTTT.

This chain connects TRBV7-7 to TRBJ2-5; tentative D call: TRBD2 (6 bases). CDR1 and CDR2 (germline): SSHAT, FNYEAQ (reference sequence). This CDR3 contains 16 residues. V was cut by 1 base and J by 6 bases, with 18 bases left in between. The CDR3 DNA sequence: TGTGCCAGCAGCTTAGGATCTAGCGAGGTGTTACAGACCCAGTACTTC. Translating gives CASSLGSSEVLQTQYF.

V is TRBV28 and J is TRBJ1-5, with D possibly matching TRBD1 (6 bases). The length of the CDR3 is 15 residues. The germline gives CDR1 MDHEN, CDR2 SYDVKM. With 5 bases removed from V and 4 bases from J, the gap between germline ends came to 15 bases. Here the CDR3 DNA reads TGTGCCAGCAGTCCCACGTGGGGGGCTAATCAGCCCCAGCATTTT. It codes for CASSPTWGANQPQHF.

The chain recombines TRBV5-1 with TRBJ2-7, with 15 nucleotides matching TRBD2. Germline CDR1 reads SGHRS; CDR2 reads YFSETQ. The J segment lost 3 bases and the V segment lost 4 bases, leaving 2 bases of the junction unmatched. The CDR3 spans 15 residues. The CDR3 DNA reads TGCGCCAGCAGCCCGGGACTAGCGGGAGGCTACGAGCAGTACTTC. It translates to CASSPGLAGGYEQYF.

J is TRBJ1-5 and V is TRBV19; D is ambiguous. Per the germline V gene, CDR1 is LNHDA and CDR2 is SQIVND (reference sequence). The CDR3 covers 11 residues. V was trimmed by 5 bases and J by 9 bases, leaving 8 bases between them. The CDR3 spells CASSPTGPQHF. DNA of the CDR3: TGTGCCAGTAGTCCCACCGGGCCCCAGCATTTT.

The rearrangement uses TRBV6-5 and TRBJ1-2, with 8 bases lining up with TRBD1. J gave up 8 bases and V 10 bases, and 15 bases lay outside the gene matches. CDR1 is MNHEY, CDR2 SVGAGI, per germline. CDR3 length: 14 amino acids. The CDR3, as DNA: TGTGCCACCCAACGTTACCAGACAGGGGACGGCTACACCTTC. This sequence encodes CATQRYQTGDGYTF.

CDR3 nucleotide sequence: TGTGCCAGTAGTATCCAGGGAAATTCACCCCTCCACTTT. This gives the protein CASSIQGNSPLHF. The V gene is TRBV19, the J gene TRBJ1-6, with D maybe TRBD1 (5 bases). Per the germline V gene, CDR1 is LNHDA and CDR2 is SQIVND (reference sequence). V shed 3 bases and J shed 7 bases, with 7 bases lying between them. The CDR3 extends over 13 amino acids.

The gene calls are TRBV28 and TRBJ2-7, with TRBD1 matching 10 bases. The CDR3 length is 15 residues. The V gene's germline CDR1 is MDHEN and CDR2 SYDVKM. The V gene end was trimmed by 4 bases and the J gene end by 2 bases; junction bases not matched to a gene: 5. CDR3 sequence (DNA): TGTGCCAGCAGTTCCCCGGGACAGGGGACCTACGAGCAGTACTTC. Protein: CASSSPGQGTYEQYF.

The V call is TRBV2, the J call TRBJ1-1, with D unresolved. The germline V gene has CDR1 SNHLY and CDR2 FYNNEI. The ends were cut back, 5 bases at V and 4 bases at J, with 14 bases in the middle. The CDR3 length is 14 residues. The CDR3 bases are TGTGCCAGCAGTCCATCCCTACTAAGCACTGAAGCTTTCTTT. Its translation is CASSPSLLSTEAFF.

The rearrangement uses TRBV6-5 and TRBJ1-5; no firm D call. Trimming left V 4 bases short and J 8 bases short, with 6 bases between. There are 11 residues in the CDR3. CDR1 and CDR2 from the germline V gene are MNHEY and SVGAGI. CDR3 coding DNA: TGTGCCAGCAGTTCCTTAGAGCCCCAGCATTTT. This translates into CASSSLEPQHF.

This clone has just one count. This chain connects TRBV4-1 to TRBJ2-3; TRBD2 matches 7 bases. Trimming at V came to 0 bases and at J to 2 bases, leaving 11 bases not matched to a gene. Germline V gene sequence: CDR1 MGHRA, CDR2 YSYEKL. The CDR3 loop spans 18 amino acids. CDR3 nucleotides: TGCGCCAGCAGCCAAGAGTCCCCGATGGGGGGGTCCACAGATACGCAGTATTTT. This encodes CASSQESPMGGSTDTQYF.

This chain joins TRBV11-2 and TRBJ1-1; a weak D match, TRBD1 (5 bases). The germline gives CDR1 SGHAT, CDR2 FQNNGV. CDR3 length equals 14 residues. Trimming left V 5 bases short and J 4 bases short, with 14 bases between. The CDR3 region is CASSPRRGGTEAFF. The CDR3 region has the DNA TGTGCCAGCAGCCCTCGGCGGGGCGGCACTGAAGCTTTCTTT. Full variable domain (rest looked up from reference TRBV11-2 and TRBJ1-1): EAGVAQSPRYKIIEKRQSVAFWCNPISGHATLYWYQQILGQGPKLLIQFQNNGVVDDSQLPKDRFSAERLKGVDSTLKIQPAKLEDSAVYLCASSPRRGGTEAFFGQGTRLTVV.

This chain joins TRBV4-1 and TRBJ1-1; 11 bases match TRBD1. CDR1 MGHRA and CDR2 YSYEKL come from the germline V gene. Unmatched junction bases numbered 9, after V lost 4 bases and J lost 5 bases. This CDR3 is 16 amino acids long. CDR3 sequence reads: CASSLGQGALGTEAFF. The CDR3 bases are TGCGCCAGCAGCCTCGGACAGGGGGCCTTAGGGACTGAAGCTTTCTTT.

This clone was found once. The genes are TRBV5-4 and TRBJ2-6, with D maybe TRBD1 (6 bases). Per the germline V gene, CDR1 is SGHNT and CDR2 is YYREEE (reference sequence). V shed 0 bases and J shed 2 bases, with 9 bases lying between them. This CDR3 contains 16 residues. The CDR3 spells CASSLAGVTGANVLTF. The CDR3 DNA sequence: TGTGCCAGCAGCTTGGCAGGGGTGACTGGGGCCAACGTCCTGACTTTC.

The CDR3 DNA reads as TGTGCCAGCAGTGAGCGGGGACAGGGTAAAAACGAGCAGTACTTC. Its translation is CASSERGQGKNEQYF. The rearrangement uses TRBV2 and TRBJ2-7, with TRBD1 matching 9 bases. CDR1 and CDR2 (germline): SNHLY, FYNNEI. Trimming at V came to 3 bases and at J to 5 bases, leaving 8 bases not matched to a gene. CDR3 length: 15 amino acids.

This chain joins TRBV4-3 and TRBJ2-3; 9 nucleotides align to TRBD1. J gave up 5 bases and V 4 bases, and 4 bases lay outside the gene matches. This CDR3 contains 14 residues. Germline lookup yields CDR1 LGHNA and CDR2 YSLEER. The DNA for the CDR3 is TGCGCCAGCAGCCCGGACAGGGGAGGAGATACGCAGTATTTT. Amino acids: CASSPDRGGDTQYF.

V gene TRBV6-5 combines with J gene TRBJ2-7; 7 nucleotides match TRBD1. Unmatched junction bases numbered 4, after V lost 2 bases and J lost 3 bases. Germline CDR1 and CDR2: MNHEY and SVGAGI. There are 14 residues in the CDR3. Written as DNA, the CDR3 is TGTGCCAGCAGTTACAGGGGGCACAACTACGAGCAGTACTTC. Amino acids: CASSYRGHNYEQYF.

The table lists this clone with a count of one. The rearrangement uses TRBV13 and TRBJ2-7; 8 nucleotides agree with TRBD1. Trimming removed 5 bases from V and 3 bases from J; junction bases left unmatched: 6. Germline loops: CDR1 PRHDT, CDR2 FYEKMQ (reference sequence). The CDR3 has 14 residues. The CDR3 protein is CASSPWTGNYEQYF. As DNA, the CDR3 is TGTGCCAGCAGCCCGTGGACAGGGAACTACGAGCAGTACTTC.

The V and J genes are TRBV9 and TRBJ2-3; D is unresolved. Germline loops: CDR1 SGDLS, CDR2 YYNGEE. This CDR3 is 13 amino acids long. V dropped 2 bases and J dropped 4 bases, with 8 bases sitting between them. CDR3: CASSVGIADTQYF. For the CDR3, the DNA is TGTGCCAGCAGCGTGGGCATAGCAGATACGCAGTATTTT.